This TCR beta chain was identified in a study of cytomegalovirus exposure and HLA in healthy donors. Repertoires were generated with immunoSEQ multiplex PCR, while TCRdb's copy carries only in-frame clones and drops some. This sample has approximately 260,000 clones, with 75% to 90% found just once. CDR1 and CDR2 from the germline V gene are PRHDT and FYEKMQ (reference sequence). The CDR3 contains 15 residues. The V and J ends lost 5 bases and 0 bases respectively, with 14 bases between them. Overall study findings and caveats: Three chains linked to CMV were shown in vitro to be specific for CMV antigens. High sensitivity and specificity were reportedly achieved when the classifier diagnosed cytomegalovirus status. Subsequent analysis showed first-cohort TCR clusters tending to co-occur in roughly 130 validation repertoires.

As concerns this clone: Its antigen is not known.

The specimen was PBMCs. The sequence derives from a woman aged 25 to 39 in good health and CMV-seropositive. The rearrangement uses TRBV13 and TRBJ2-7; D call uncertain. The CDR3 coding sequence is TGTGCCAGCAGCCCCCCCCACAAATCCTCCTACGAGCAGTACTTC. Translation gives CASSPPHKSSYEQYF.